One and the same sample provided the 8 T cell receptor beta chains below, sequenced in a study of blood T cell repertoires in COVID-19. The repertoire was sequenced with immunoSEQ multiplex PCR; TCRdb's copy has only in-frame clones and lacks some. This table holds some 180,000 clones, approximately 88% found once. What was sequenced was peripheral blood. The receptors here all came from a woman aged 35 to 49 with COVID-19, enrolled during active disease.

V is TRBV27 and J is TRBJ2-3, with a weak D call TRBD2 (6 bases). Germline V CDR1 and CDR2: MNHEY, SMNVEV (reference sequence). This CDR3 spans 14 amino acids. V shed 4 bases and J shed 6 bases, with 14 bases lying between them. CDR3 in DNA: TGTGCCAGCAGTTACTTGACTAGTTACGATACGCAGTATTTT. It yields the protein CASSYLTSYDTQYF.

This chain links TRBV9 with TRBJ1-3; the D gene is possibly TRBD1 (5 bases). The V end was cut by 0 bases, the J end by 4 bases, with 8 bases between. Per germline, CDR1 SGDLS and CDR2 YYNGEE. This CDR3 contains 14 residues. The CDR3 loop is CASSVAGPGNTIYF. The CDR3 DNA sequence: TGTGCCAGCAGCGTAGCAGGGCCCGGAAACACCATATATTTT.

The V call is TRBV19, the J call TRBJ1-4; 8 nucleotides match TRBD1. The CDR3 has 13 amino acids. Germline V lookup: CDR1 LNHDA, CDR2 SQIVND (reference sequence). V shed 6 bases and J 6 bases; nucleotides not matched to a gene: 3. The CDR3 sequence is CASRDRGYEKLFF. CDR3 coding DNA: TGTGCCAGTAGAGACAGGGGATATGAAAAACTGTTTTTT. Full variable domain (rest looked up from reference TRBV19 and TRBJ1-4): DGGITQSPKYLFRKEGQNVTLSCEQNLNHDAMYWYRQDPGQGLRLIYYSQIVNDFQKGDIAEGYSVSREKKESFPLTVTSAQKNPTAFYLCASRDRGYEKLFFGSGTQLSVL.

This clone has just a few counts. The chain has TRBV5-6 and TRBJ2-5, with a possible D match to TRBD2 (6 bases). Between the trimmed V and J ends, which lost 1 base and 7 bases, there was a span of 8 bases. The CDR3 is made up of 12 amino acids. From germline, CDR1 is SGHDT and CDR2 YYEEEE. The CDR3, as DNA: TGTGCCAGCAGCTTGATCGGGGGGACCCAGTACTTC. It encodes CASSLIGGTQYF. Using reference TRBV5-6 and TRBJ2-5 for the parts outside the CDR3, the full variable domain is DAGVTQSPTHLIKTRGQQVTLRCSPKSGHDTVSWYQQALGQGPQFIFQYYEEEERQRGNFPDRFSGHQFPNYSSELNVNALLLGDSALYLCASSLIGGTQYFGPGTRLLVL.

The J gene is TRBJ2-7, the V gene TRBV12-3 or TRBV12-4; tentative D call: TRBD1 (5 bases). V lost 9 bases, J lost 5 bases, and 14 bases lay in between. This CDR3 spans 12 amino acids. CDR3 in amino acids: CARGNLGDEQYF. Here the CDR3 DNA reads TGTGCCAGAGGAAACTTAGGGGACGAGCAGTACTTC.

Concerning this clone: A read error may account for a junction end that differs from germline. V and J are TRBV7-7 and TRBJ2-3, with D perhaps given as TRBD1 or TRBD2 (6 bases each). The CDR3 has 16 amino acids. Germline CDR1 SSHAT, CDR2 FNYEAQ (reference sequence). CDR3 sequence: CASSLGGLSSTDTQYF. The CDR3 coding sequence is TGTGCTAGCAGCTTAGGGGGACTTTCTAGCACAGATACGCAGTATTTT.

This clone has only a few counts. The gene calls are TRBV29-1 and TRBJ2-2, with 9 bases identical to TRBD2. This CDR3 contains 15 residues. Germline loops: CDR1 SQVTM, CDR2 ANQGSEA. With V trimmed by 6 bases and J by 4 bases, 9 bases remained unmatched. The CDR3 is CSVGVAGDLTGELFF. As DNA, the CDR3 is TGCAGCGTGGGGGTAGCGGGGGACCTCACCGGGGAGCTGTTTTTT.

The genes are TRBV6-2 or TRBV6-3 and TRBJ2-1; 9 positions agree with TRBD2. Losses at the gene ends were 6 bases for V and 7 bases for J; bases not matched to a gene: 7. The CDR3 sequence is 14 residues long. Germline V lookup: CDR1 MNHEY, CDR2 SVGEGT. In DNA, the CDR3 is TGTGCCAGCAGCTCCCCCGCGGGGGGGAATGAGCAGTTCTTC. Amino acid sequence: CASSSPAGGNEQFF.